The TCR beta chain described here comes from a study of T-cell memory formation after mild COVID-19. Each CDR3 protein gets one entry after TCRdb re-called the 5' RACE reads with MiXCR. This table has some 68,000 distinct CDR3 sequences, 15% to 20% appearing once. Germline lookup yields CDR1 SGHTA and CDR2 FQGNSA. Trimming cost V 3 bases and J 6 bases, with 11 bases left between them. There are 13 residues in the CDR3. The chain couples TRBV7-2 to TRBJ1-1; maybe TRBD1 (5 bases). The TCR sequence derives from an adult woman who had mild COVID-19 (a few samples of this study predate the infection). Cell type and time point are not known. The sample taken for sequencing was PBMCs or a T cell subset sorted from them (not recorded which). CDR3: CASSFFRAAEAFF. CDR3 sequence (DNA): TGTGCCAGCAGCTTCTTCAGGGCGGCTGAAGCTTTCTTT.